The clone carrying this TCR beta chain was detected ten times or more. The source of the sample is a study of regulatory T cells in long-lasting Graves disease. Study details: Persistent Graves' disease required over 5 years of antithyroid drugs and positive TSH receptor antibodies.

Library construction for TCR beta used iRepertoire HTBI primers and Arm-PCR of CDR3 regions. Via MiXCR, TCRdb re-called the multiplex PCR reads, giving one row per CDR3 protein. This sample carries hundreds of thousands of distinct CDR3 sequences, 20% of them seen once, and the ten largest clones take 6.5% to 10%. Regarding time point: persistent/refractory GD, antithyroid drugs over 5 years with positive TRAb. Following extraction of RNA from PBMCs, that RNA was used to make the TCR library. The CDR3 extends over 15 amino acids. The germline V gene has CDR1 MDHEN and CDR2 SYDVKM. V was shortened by 5 bases and J by 1 base, with 12 bases between the two germline ends.

Sequencing used peripheral blood mononuclear cells (PBMCs), obtained when the disease was refractory, from a patient treated with antithyroid drugs. The source is a female donor with Graves disease. The chain has TRBV28 and TRBJ1-5; D is ambiguous. The CDR3 DNA follows: TGTGCCAGCAGTCGCCTGGGGTTAAGCAATCAGCCCCAGCATTTT. This encodes CASSRLGLSNQPQHF.